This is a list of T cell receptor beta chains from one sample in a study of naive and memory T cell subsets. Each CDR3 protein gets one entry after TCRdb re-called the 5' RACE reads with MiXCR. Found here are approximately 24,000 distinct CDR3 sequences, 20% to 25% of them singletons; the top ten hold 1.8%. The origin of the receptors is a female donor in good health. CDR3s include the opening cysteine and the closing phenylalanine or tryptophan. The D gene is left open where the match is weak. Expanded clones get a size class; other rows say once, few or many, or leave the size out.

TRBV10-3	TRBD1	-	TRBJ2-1	CAISTGQGAAYNEQFF	TGTGCCATCAGTACGGGACAGGGGGCCGCCTACAATGAGCAGTTCTTC
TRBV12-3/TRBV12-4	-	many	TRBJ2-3	CASSFADTQYF	TGTGCCAGCAGTTTCGCAGATACGCAGTATTTT
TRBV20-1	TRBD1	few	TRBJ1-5	CSARDRKDRAGQPQHF	TGCAGTGCTAGAGATAGGAAGGACAGGGCAGGTCAGCCCCAGCATTTT
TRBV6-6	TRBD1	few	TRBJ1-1	CASRGTGVHTEAFF	TGTGCCAGCAGGGGGACAGGGGTGCACACTGAAGCTTTCTTT
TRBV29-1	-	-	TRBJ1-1	CSVAQGWNTEAFF	TGCAGCGTTGCCCAGGGATGGAACACTGAAGCTTTCTTT
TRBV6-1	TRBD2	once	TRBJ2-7	CAGRVASGSYEQYF	TGTGCCGGAAGGGTGGCTAGCGGGAGTTACGAGCAGTACTTC
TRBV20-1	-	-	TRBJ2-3	CSARDSSETQYF	TGCAGTGCTAGAGACAGCTCAGAGACGCAGTATTTT
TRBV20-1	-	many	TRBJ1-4	CSARQGRILNEKLFF	TGCAGTGCTAGACAAGGACGGATCCTTAATGAAAAACTGTTTTTT
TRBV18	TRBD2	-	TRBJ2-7	CASSPGLADYEQYF	TGTGCCAGCTCACCGGGACTAGCTGACTACGAGCAGTACTTC
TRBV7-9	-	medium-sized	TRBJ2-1	CASSFGGSDHEQFF	TGTGCCAGCAGCTTCGGCGGTAGCGACCATGAGCAGTTCTTC
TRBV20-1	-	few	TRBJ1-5	CSARAGFNQPQHF	TGCAGTGCTAGAGCCGGGTTCAATCAGCCCCAGCATTTT
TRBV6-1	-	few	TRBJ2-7	CASKEDVRSYEQYF	TGTGCCAGCAAGGAGGACGTAAGATCCTACGAGCAGTACTTC
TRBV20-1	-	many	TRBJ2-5	CSARGLDEQTQYF	TGCAGTGCTAGAGGACTAGATGAACAGACCCAGTACTTC
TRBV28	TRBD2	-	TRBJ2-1	CASTSGGREDSYNEQFF	TGTGCCAGCACCTCCGGGGGGCGGGAGGACTCCTACAATGAGCAGTTCTTC
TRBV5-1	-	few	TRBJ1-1	CASTAQTNTEAFF	TGCGCCAGCACCGCACAGACGAACACTGAAGCTTTCTTT
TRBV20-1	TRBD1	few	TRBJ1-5	CSASTGRNQPQHF	TGCAGTGCCTCGACAGGGCGAAACCAGCCCCAGCATTTT
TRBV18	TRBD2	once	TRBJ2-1	CASSSIPSGYNEQFF	TGTGCCAGCTCATCCATCCCTAGCGGGTACAATGAGCAGTTCTTC
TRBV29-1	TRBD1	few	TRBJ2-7	CSVELGQGYQYF	TGCAGCGTTGAACTGGGACAGGGATATCAGTACTTC
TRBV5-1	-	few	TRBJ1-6	CASSLEGRGGSPLHF	TGCGCCAGCAGCTTGGAAGGGCGAGGCGGTTCACCCCTCCACTTT
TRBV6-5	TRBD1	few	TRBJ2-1	CASSRTGTGGLGGYNEQFF	TGTGCCAGCAGTCGAACCGGGACAGGGGGCCTAGGGGGCTACAATGAGCAGTTCTTC
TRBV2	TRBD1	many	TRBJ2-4	CASRDRGLAKNIQYF	TGTGCCAGCAGGGACAGGGGCCTAGCCAAAAACATTCAGTACTTC
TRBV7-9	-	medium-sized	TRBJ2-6	CASTQGTRPIGGGSVTGANVLTF	TGTGCCAGCACCCAGGGGACCCGGCCCATTGGGGGGGGAAGCGTTACTGGGGCCAACGTCCTGACTTTC